This T cell receptor (beta chain) stems from a study of PD-1 blockade in mismatch repair-deficient tumors. Study-level information: All were previously treated, progressing patients with around 12 mismatch repair-deficient cancer types.

Generated by immunoSEQ multiplex PCR, the TCRdb table keeps only in-frame clones and is missing some. This sample has about 120,000 clones, with roughly 86% found just once. General observations from the study: Rapid post-treatment expansion, then contraction, generally preceding radiologic response, marked tumor-resident clones.

The length of the CDR3 is 18 residues. In germline, CDR1 is LNHDA, CDR2 SQIVND (reference sequence). Trimming pared 0 bases from V and 0 bases from J, leaving 15 bases between. A remark on this clone: Its matching antigen is unknown.

All patients were mismatch repair deficient, assessed by either PCR or immunohistochemistry. A few pembrolizumab responders had their TCRs sequenced. The sample here was peripheral blood, taken 44 weeks after starting pembrolizumab. V usage is TRBV19 and J usage is TRBJ2-1, with a weak D call TRBD2 (6 bases). This clonotype originated in an adult with mismatch repair-deficient cancer. In DNA, the CDR3 is TGTGCCAGTAGTATAGAGCGGGGTCGGGCCCGCTCCTACAATGAGCAGTTCTTC. Protein product: CASSIERGRARSYNEQFF.